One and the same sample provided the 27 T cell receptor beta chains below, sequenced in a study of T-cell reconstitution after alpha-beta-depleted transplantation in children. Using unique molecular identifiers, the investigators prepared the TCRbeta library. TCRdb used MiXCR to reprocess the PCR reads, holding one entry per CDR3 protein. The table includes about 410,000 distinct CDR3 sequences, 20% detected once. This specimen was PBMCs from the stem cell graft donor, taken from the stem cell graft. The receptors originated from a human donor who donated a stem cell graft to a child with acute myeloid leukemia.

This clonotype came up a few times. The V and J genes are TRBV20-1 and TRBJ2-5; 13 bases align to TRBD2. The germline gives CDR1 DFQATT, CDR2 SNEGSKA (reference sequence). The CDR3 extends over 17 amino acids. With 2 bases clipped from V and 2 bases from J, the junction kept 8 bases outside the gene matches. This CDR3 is CSARPGLAGEGQETQYF. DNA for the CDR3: TGCAGTGCTAGACCCGGACTAGCGGGAGAGGGTCAAGAGACCCAGTACTTC.

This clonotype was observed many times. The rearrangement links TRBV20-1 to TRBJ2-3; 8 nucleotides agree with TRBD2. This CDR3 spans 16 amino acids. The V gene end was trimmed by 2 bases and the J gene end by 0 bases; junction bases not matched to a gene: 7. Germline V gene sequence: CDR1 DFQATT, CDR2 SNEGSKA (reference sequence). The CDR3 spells CSARTGLASSTDTQYF. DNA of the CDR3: TGCAGTGCTAGAACCGGACTAGCCTCGAGCACAGATACGCAGTATTTT.

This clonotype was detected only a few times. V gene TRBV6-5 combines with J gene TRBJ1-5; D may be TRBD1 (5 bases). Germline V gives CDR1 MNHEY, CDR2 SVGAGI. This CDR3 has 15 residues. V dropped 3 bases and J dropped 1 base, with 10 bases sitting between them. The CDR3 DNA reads TGTGCCAGCAGTTATTCTCAGGGAAGCAATCAGCCCCAGCATTTT. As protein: CASSYSQGSNQPQHF.

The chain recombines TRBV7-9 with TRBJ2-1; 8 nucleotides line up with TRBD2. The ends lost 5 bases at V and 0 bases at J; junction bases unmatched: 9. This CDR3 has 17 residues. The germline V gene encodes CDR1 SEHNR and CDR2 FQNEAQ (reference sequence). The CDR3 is CASSLPQAGVSYNEQFF. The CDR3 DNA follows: TGTGCCAGCAGCCTCCCCCAAGCGGGAGTCTCCTACAATGAGCAGTTCTTC.

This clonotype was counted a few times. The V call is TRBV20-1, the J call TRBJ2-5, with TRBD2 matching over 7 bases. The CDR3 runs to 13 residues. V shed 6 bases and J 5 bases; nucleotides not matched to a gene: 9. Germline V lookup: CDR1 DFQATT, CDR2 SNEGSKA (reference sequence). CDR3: CSARTSVMETQYF. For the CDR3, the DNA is TGCAGTGCCCGAACTAGCGTTATGGAGACCCAGTACTTC.

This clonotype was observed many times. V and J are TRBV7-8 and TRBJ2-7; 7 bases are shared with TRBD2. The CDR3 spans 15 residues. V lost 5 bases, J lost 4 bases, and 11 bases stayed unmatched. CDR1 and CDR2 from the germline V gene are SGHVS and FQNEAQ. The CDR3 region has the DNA TGTGCCAGCAGCCCCCGGACTAGAGTTATTTACGAGCAGTACTTC. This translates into CASSPRTRVIYEQYF.

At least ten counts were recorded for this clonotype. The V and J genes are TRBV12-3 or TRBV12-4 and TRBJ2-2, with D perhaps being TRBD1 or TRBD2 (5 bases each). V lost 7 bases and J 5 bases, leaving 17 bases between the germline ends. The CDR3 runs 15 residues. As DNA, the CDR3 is TGTGCCAGCACCAGAGGGGCAGGCCGAACCGGGGAGCTGTTTTTT. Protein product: CASTRGAGRTGELFF.

The CDR3 spells CASSKDRSPEFF. The DNA for the CDR3 is TGTGCCAGCAGCAAAGATCGGTCCCCCGAGTTCTTC. The V and J genes are TRBV21-1 and TRBJ2-1; the DNA was not compared with TRBD1, the D call given in the table. TRBV21-1 constitutes a pseudogene. CDR3 length: 12 residues.

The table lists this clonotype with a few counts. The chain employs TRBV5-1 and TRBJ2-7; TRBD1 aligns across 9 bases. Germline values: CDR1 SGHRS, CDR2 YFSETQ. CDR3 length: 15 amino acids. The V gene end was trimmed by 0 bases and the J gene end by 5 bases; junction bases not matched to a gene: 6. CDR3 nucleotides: TGCGCCAGCAGCTTGGGTAGGACAGGGGTCGACGAGCAGTACTTC. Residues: CASSLGRTGVDEQYF.

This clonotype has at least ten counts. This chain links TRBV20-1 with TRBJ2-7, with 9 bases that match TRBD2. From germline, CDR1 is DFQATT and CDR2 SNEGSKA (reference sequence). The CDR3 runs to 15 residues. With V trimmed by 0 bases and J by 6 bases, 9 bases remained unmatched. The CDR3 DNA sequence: TGCAGTGCTAGAGATTCGGGACTAGCCCACGGCGAGCAGTACTTC. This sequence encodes CSARDSGLAHGEQYF.

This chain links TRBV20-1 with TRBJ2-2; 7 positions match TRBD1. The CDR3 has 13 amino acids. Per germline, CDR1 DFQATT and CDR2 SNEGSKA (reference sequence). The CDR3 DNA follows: TGCGCCCGACAGGGCCCGAACACCGGGGAGCTGTTTTTT. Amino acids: CARQGPNTGELFF.

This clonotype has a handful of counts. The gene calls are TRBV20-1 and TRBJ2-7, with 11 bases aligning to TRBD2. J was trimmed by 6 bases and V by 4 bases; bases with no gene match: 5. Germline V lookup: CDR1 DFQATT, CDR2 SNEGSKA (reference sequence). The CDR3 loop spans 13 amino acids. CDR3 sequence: CSATIAGGGEQYF. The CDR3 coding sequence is TGCAGTGCTACTATAGCGGGAGGGGGCGAGCAGTACTTC.

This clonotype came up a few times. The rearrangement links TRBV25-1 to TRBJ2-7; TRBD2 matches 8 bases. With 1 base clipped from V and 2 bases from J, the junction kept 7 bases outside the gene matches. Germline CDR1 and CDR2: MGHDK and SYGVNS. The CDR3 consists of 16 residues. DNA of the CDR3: TGTGCCAGCAGTGAATCCCTGGGCGGGAGGACCTACGAGCAGTACTTC. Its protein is CASSESLGGRTYEQYF.

CDR3 bases: TGCGCCAGCAGCCGCGGGACTAGCGGGATTACAGATACGCAGTATTTT. Its protein is CASSRGTSGITDTQYF. This rearrangement joins TRBV4-1 to TRBJ2-3, with 13 bases identical to TRBD2. V gave up 4 bases and J gave up 3 bases; unmatched junction bases: 4. In germline, CDR1 is MGHRA, CDR2 YSYEKL. The length of the CDR3 is 16 residues.

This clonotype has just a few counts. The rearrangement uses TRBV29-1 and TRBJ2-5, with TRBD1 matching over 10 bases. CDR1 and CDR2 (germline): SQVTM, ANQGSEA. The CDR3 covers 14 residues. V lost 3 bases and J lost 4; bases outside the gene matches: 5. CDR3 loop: CSVDATGGAETQYF. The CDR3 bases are TGCAGCGTTGACGCGACAGGGGGCGCAGAGACCCAGTACTTC.

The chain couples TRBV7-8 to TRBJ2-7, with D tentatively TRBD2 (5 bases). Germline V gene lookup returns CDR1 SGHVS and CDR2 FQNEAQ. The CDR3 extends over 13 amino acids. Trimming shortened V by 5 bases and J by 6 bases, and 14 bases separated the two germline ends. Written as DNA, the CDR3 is TGTGCCAGCAGCCGAGGCCCCAGCGGCGAGCAGTACTTC. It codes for CASSRGPSGEQYF.

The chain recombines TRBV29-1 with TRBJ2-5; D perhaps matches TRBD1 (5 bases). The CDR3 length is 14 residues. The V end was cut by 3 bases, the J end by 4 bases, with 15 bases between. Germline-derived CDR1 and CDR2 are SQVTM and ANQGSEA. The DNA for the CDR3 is TGCAGCGTTGACCCCACCCATGGGGCAGAGACCCAGTACTTC. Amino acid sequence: CSVDPTHGAETQYF.

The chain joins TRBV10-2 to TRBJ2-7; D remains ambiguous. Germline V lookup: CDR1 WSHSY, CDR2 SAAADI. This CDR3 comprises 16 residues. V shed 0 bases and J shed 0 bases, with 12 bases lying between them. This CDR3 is CASSESSPAGSYEQYF. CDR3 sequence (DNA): TGCGCCAGCAGTGAGTCGAGCCCGGCAGGCTCCTACGAGCAGTACTTC.

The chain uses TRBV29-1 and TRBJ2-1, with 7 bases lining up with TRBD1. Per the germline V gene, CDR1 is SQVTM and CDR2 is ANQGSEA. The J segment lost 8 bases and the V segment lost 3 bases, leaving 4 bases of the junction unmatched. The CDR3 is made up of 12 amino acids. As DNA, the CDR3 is TGCAGCGTTGAGAGACAGGGCTATGAGCAGTTCTTC. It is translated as CSVERQGYEQFF.

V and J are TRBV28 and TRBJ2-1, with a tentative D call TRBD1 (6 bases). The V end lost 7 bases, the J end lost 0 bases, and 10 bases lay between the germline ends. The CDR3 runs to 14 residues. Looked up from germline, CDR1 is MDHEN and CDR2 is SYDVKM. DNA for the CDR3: TGTGCCAGCACCGGGACATCCTCCTACAATGAGCAGTTCTTC. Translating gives CASTGTSSYNEQFF.

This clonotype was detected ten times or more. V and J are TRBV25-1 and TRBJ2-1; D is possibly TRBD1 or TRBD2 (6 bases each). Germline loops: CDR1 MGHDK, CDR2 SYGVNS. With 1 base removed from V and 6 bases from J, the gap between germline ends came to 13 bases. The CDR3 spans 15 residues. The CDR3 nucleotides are TGTGCCAGCAGTGAATGGGAAGGGGGGCTCAATGAGCAGTTCTTC. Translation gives CASSEWEGGLNEQFF.

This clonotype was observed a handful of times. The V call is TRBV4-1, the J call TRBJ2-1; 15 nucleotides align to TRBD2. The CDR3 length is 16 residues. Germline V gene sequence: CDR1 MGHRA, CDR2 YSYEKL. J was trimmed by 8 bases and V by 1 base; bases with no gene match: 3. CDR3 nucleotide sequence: TGCGCCAGCAGCCAAGGGGGACTAGCGGGAGGCTATGAGCAGTTCTTC. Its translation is CASSQGGLAGGYEQFF.

The CDR3 DNA reads as TGCGCCAGCAATGCCGTGAGCACAGATACGCAGTATTTT. Protein product: CASNAVSTDTQYF. The chain joins TRBV5-1 to TRBJ2-3; D is undetermined. This CDR3 has 13 residues. Germline V gene sequence: CDR1 SGHRS, CDR2 YFSETQ. V lost 6 bases, J lost 0 bases, and 8 bases lay in between.

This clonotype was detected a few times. The DNA for the CDR3 is TGTGCCAGCAGCCAAAACCTAAACAGGGTTGGAAACACCATATATTTT. As protein: CASSQNLNRVGNTIYF. V and J are TRBV11-3 and TRBJ1-3; perhaps TRBD1 as D (6 bases). Trimming stripped 5 bases from V and 3 bases from J, with 17 bases between. Germline V lookup: CDR1 SGHNT, CDR2 YENEEA. CDR3 length: 16 residues.

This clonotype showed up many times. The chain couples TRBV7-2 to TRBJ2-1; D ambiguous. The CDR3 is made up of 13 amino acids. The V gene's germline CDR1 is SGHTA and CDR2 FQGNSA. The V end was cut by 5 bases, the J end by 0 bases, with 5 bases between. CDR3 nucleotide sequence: TGTGCCAGCAGCCCCGCCTCCTACAATGAGCAGTTCTTC. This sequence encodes CASSPASYNEQFF. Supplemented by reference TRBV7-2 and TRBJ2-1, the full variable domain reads GAGVSQSPSNKVTEKGKDVELRCDPISGHTALYWYRQSLGQGLEFLIYFQGNSAPDKSGLPSDRFSAERTGGSVSTLTIQRTQQEDSAVYLCASSPASYNEQFFGPGTRLTVL.

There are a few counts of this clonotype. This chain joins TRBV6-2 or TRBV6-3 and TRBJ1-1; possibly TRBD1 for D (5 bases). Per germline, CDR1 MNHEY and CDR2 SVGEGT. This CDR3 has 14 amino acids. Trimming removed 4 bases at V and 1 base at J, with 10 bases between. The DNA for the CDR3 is TGTGCCAGCAGTTTGGAGGGGTCGAACACTGAAGCTTTCTTT. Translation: CASSLEGSNTEAFF.

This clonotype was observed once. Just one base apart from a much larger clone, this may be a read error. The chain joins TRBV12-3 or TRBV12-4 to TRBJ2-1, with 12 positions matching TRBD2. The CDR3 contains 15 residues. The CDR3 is CASSASGRAYNEQSF. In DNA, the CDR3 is TGTGCCAGCAGTGCTAGCGGGAGGGCCTACAATGAGCAGTCCTTC.